These 26 T cell receptor beta chains originate from one sample sequenced in a study of T cell responses to AZD1222 COVID-19 vaccine. Assay used: immunoSEQ multiplex PCR; TCRdb lists only in-frame clones, some missing. Altogether about 100,000 clones are present, 86% being singletons, with the ten largest covering more than 2.5%. Material: peripheral blood, obtained 28 days after the second dose of the MenACWY control vaccine. These receptor sequences come from an adult who received the MenACWY meningococcal vaccine as a control.

This chain joins TRBV4-1 and TRBJ2-7, with 8 bases lining up with TRBD2. The CDR3 contains 16 residues. J lost 3 bases, V lost 3 bases, and 10 bases had no gene match. Germline values: CDR1 MGHRA, CDR2 YSYEKL. The CDR3 bases are TGCGCCAGCAGCCAGGACGAGCGGGGGCGAATCTACGAGCAGTACTTC. Translating gives CASSQDERGRIYEQYF.

The genes are TRBV11-2 and TRBJ1-1; TRBD1 aligns across 9 bases. V gave up 2 bases and J gave up 3 bases; unmatched junction bases: 10. Germline V gene sequence: CDR1 SGHAT, CDR2 FQNNGV. This CDR3 is 17 amino acids long. The CDR3 region is CASSLNGDRDVDTEAFF. The CDR3 nucleotides read TGTGCCAGCAGCTTAAACGGGGACAGGGACGTGGACACTGAAGCTTTCTTT.

This clone was picked up one time. This chain connects TRBV19 to TRBJ1-6; the D is unclear. Trimming took 5 bases from V and 8 from J, leaving 10 bases between them. Germline V CDR1 and CDR2: LNHDA, SQIVND (reference sequence). The length of the CDR3 is 13 residues. The CDR3 DNA sequence: TGTGCCAGTAGTCGAGCCCCGGATTCACCCCTCCACTTT. This gives the protein CASSRAPDSPLHF. Supplemented by reference TRBV19 and TRBJ1-6, the full variable domain reads DGGITQSPKYLFRKEGQNVTLSCEQNLNHDAMYWYRQDPGQGLRLIYYSQIVNDFQKGDIAEGYSVSREKKESFPLTVTSAQKNPTAFYLCASSRAPDSPLHFGNGTRLTVT.

This clone has a single count. The CDR3 bases are TGCAGCGTACGCCTCGGGGGGCGCCAAGAGACCCAGTACTTC. This sequence encodes CSVRLGGRQETQYF. This chain links TRBV29-1 with TRBJ2-5; D possibly corresponds to TRBD2 (7 bases). Germline-derived CDR1 and CDR2 are SQVTM and ANQGSEA. CDR3 length equals 14 residues. V was pared by 6 bases and J by 1 base, with 15 bases between.

This rearrangement joins TRBV3-1 (or the pseudogene TRBV3-2) to TRBJ1-1; the D is unclear. The CDR3 sequence is 15 residues long. Germline CDR1 and CDR2: LGHDT and YNNKEL (reference sequence). Trimming stripped 3 bases from V and 3 bases from J, with 14 bases between. The CDR3, as DNA: TGTGCCAGCAGCCAGGGCACGTTTCGGTACACTGAAGCTTTCTTT. It codes for CASSQGTFRYTEAFF.

V and J are TRBV4-3 and TRBJ1-4; D is ambiguous. The CDR3 is 13 residues long. Germline CDR1 reads LGHNA; CDR2 reads YSLEER. V lost 0 bases and J lost 7, with 6 bases in between. The CDR3 nucleotides are TGCGCCAGCAGCCAAGAACCTCGTGAAAAACTGTTTTTT. This translates into CASSQEPREKLFF.

In this sample, this clone turned up a few times. This CDR3 reads CASSIGQVYQPQHF. The CDR3 DNA sequence: TGTGCCAGTAGTATAGGGCAGGTTTATCAGCCCCAGCATTTT. The chain uses TRBV19 and TRBJ1-5, with D hard to call. V shed 1 base and J shed 5 bases, with 9 bases lying between them. The CDR3 has 14 amino acids. CDR1 is LNHDA, CDR2 SQIVND, per germline (reference sequence).

CDR3 in DNA: TGTGCCAGCATGATGGCTAACCGCGGGCAGTACTTC. This gives the protein CASMMANRGQYF. The genes are TRBV28 and TRBJ2-7; D not certain. CDR3 length: 12 residues. CDR1 and CDR2 from the germline V gene are MDHEN and SYDVKM. V dropped 7 bases and J dropped 9 bases, with 16 bases sitting between them.

This chain joins TRBV29-1 and TRBJ1-2, with D uncertain. The CDR3 consists of 11 residues. Germline V lookup: CDR1 SQVTM, CDR2 ANQGSEA. Trimming left V 6 bases short and J 7 bases short, with 12 bases between. The CDR3 protein is CSVSSGSGYTF. CDR3 sequence (DNA): TGCAGCGTATCCTCCGGGTCTGGCTACACCTTC.

V and J are TRBV18 and TRBJ1-2, with 12 bases aligning to TRBD1. Germline values: CDR1 KGHSH, CDR2 LQKENI. V lost 3 bases, J lost 4 bases, and 12 bases stayed unmatched. The CDR3 covers 18 residues. The CDR3 sequence: CASSPPAGTGGFGYGYTF. Here the CDR3 DNA reads TGTGCCAGCTCACCCCCGGCGGGGACAGGGGGCTTCGGCTATGGCTACACCTTC.

V is TRBV7-2 and J is TRBJ1-3; D not resolved. CDR3 size: 17 residues. The V end lost 0 bases, the J end lost 4 bases, and 16 bases lay between the germline ends. Germline V gene data show CDR1 as SGHTA and CDR2 as FQGNSA. CDR3 in DNA: TGTGCCAGCAGCTTAGCCACAGCATGGGGAATCGGAAACACCATATATTTT. Its protein product is CASSLATAWGIGNTIYF.

CDR3 in DNA: TGTGCCAGCAGACAGGGGCCCTCTGGAAACACCATATATTTT. Translation: CASRQGPSGNTIYF. The chain is built from TRBV7-2 and TRBJ1-3; TRBD1 matches 7 bases. This CDR3 is built from 14 residues. Looked up from germline, CDR1 is SGHTA and CDR2 is FQGNSA. V shed 6 bases, J shed 0 bases, and the junction held 2 bases outside the gene matches. The entire variable domain, with the rest obtained from reference TRBV7-2 and TRBJ1-3, is as follows: GAGVSQSPSNKVTEKGKDVELRCDPISGHTALYWYRQSLGQGLEFLIYFQGNSAPDKSGLPSDRFSAERTGGSVSTLTIQRTQQEDSAVYLCASRQGPSGNTIYFGEGSWLTVV.

The table lists this clone with a few counts. The rearrangement uses TRBV19 and TRBJ2-1; D possibly matches TRBD1 or TRBD2 (6 bases each). V was shortened by 1 base and J by 8 bases, with 15 bases between the two germline ends. This CDR3 comprises 15 residues. Germline V CDR1 and CDR2: LNHDA, SQIVND (reference sequence). For the CDR3, the DNA is TGTGCCAGTAGTATAGCGGCTAGGGGGGCATATGAGCAGTTCTTC. It translates to CASSIAARGAYEQFF.

This clone was recorded a few times. V usage is TRBV19 and J usage is TRBJ2-4; D uncertain. Trimming shortened V by 7 bases and J by 0 bases, and 16 bases separated the two germline ends. Germline V lookup: CDR1 LNHDA, CDR2 SQIVND (reference sequence). The CDR3 is 16 residues long. CDR3 bases: TGTGCCAGTAAATTGGGTGGAGAGATAGCCAAAAACATTCAGTACTTC. Its translation is CASKLGGEIAKNIQYF.

V gene TRBV7-9 combines with J gene TRBJ1-1, with D hard to call. Looked up from germline, CDR1 is SEHNR and CDR2 is FQNEAQ (reference sequence). The CDR3 loop spans 13 amino acids. V gave up 0 bases and J gave up 4 bases, with 6 bases separating them. The chain's CDR3 is CASSLARVTEAFF. CDR3 bases: TGTGCCAGCAGCTTAGCGCGGGTCACTGAAGCTTTCTTT.

The chain has TRBV21-1 and TRBJ1-5. TRBV21-1 is designated a pseudogene. The CDR3 length is 12 residues. The CDR3 here is CASAPYTKPQHF. Here the CDR3 DNA reads TGTGCCAGCGCCCCCTATACCAAGCCCCAGCATTTT.

This sequence joins TRBV11-2 and TRBJ2-3; 7 bases line up with TRBD2. Germline CDR1 and CDR2: SGHAT and FQNNGV. This CDR3 contains 17 residues. V shed 0 bases, J shed 7 bases, and the junction held 13 bases outside the gene matches. CDR3 in DNA: TGTGCCAGCAGCTTAGATTTATCGCGGGGGAAGGTAAATACGCAGTATTTT. This encodes CASSLDLSRGKVNTQYF. Together with reference TRBV11-2 and TRBJ2-3, the CDR3 gives the full variable domain: EAGVAQSPRYKIIEKRQSVAFWCNPISGHATLYWYQQILGQGPKLLIQFQNNGVVDDSQLPKDRFSAERLKGVDSTLKIQPAKLEDSAVYLCASSLDLSRGKVNTQYFGPGTRLTVL.

This clone was detected once. This chain uses TRBV6-5 with TRBJ1-6; D gene ambiguous. This CDR3 has 13 residues. The V gene's germline CDR1 is MNHEY and CDR2 SVGAGI. Trimming stripped 0 bases from V and 12 bases from J, with 9 bases between. The CDR3 sequence: CASSYSDGQPLHF. Written as DNA, the CDR3 is TGTGCCAGCAGTTACTCGGACGGCCAACCCCTCCACTTT.

J is TRBJ1-5 and V is TRBV30; the D gene is possibly TRBD1 (5 bases). CDR3 length: 14 residues. V gave up 0 bases and J gave up 2 bases, with 8 bases separating them. CDR1 is GTSNPN and CDR2 is SVGIG in the germline V gene (reference sequence). The CDR3 spells CAWSVQGGNQPQHF. The CDR3 nucleotides read TGTGCCTGGAGTGTACAAGGGGGCAATCAGCCCCAGCATTTT.

The chain links TRBV6-5 to TRBJ2-2, with 8 positions matching TRBD2. Per germline, CDR1 MNHEY and CDR2 SVGAGI. V lost 5 bases to trimming and J lost 4 bases; unmatched junction nucleotides: 6. The length of the CDR3 is 15 residues. The CDR3 spells CASSPDGGGTGELFF. CDR3 coding DNA: TGTGCCAGCAGTCCGGACGGGGGGGGCACCGGGGAGCTGTTTTTT.

The V gene is TRBV5-1, the J gene TRBJ2-7, with 8 bases fitting TRBD1. This CDR3 is 15 amino acids long. The germline CDR1 and CDR2 sequences are SGHRS and YFSETQ. V was clipped by 4 bases and J by 9 bases; unmatched bases: 15. The CDR3 nucleotides are TGCGCCAGCAGCCACGGACAGGGTAGGGCCGTCGGGCAGTACTTC. This gives the protein CASSHGQGRAVGQYF.

Only one count was recorded for this clone. This rearrangement joins TRBV24-1 to TRBJ2-2; TRBD1 matches 7 bases. This CDR3 is built from 16 residues. Germline-derived CDR1 and CDR2 are KGHDR and SFDVKD. The V gene end was trimmed by 1 base and the J gene end by 1 base; junction bases not matched to a gene: 2. For the CDR3, the DNA is TGTGCCACCAGTGATTTTTACAGGGGGAACACCGGGGAGCTGTTTTTT. This encodes CATSDFYRGNTGELFF.

Many counts were recorded for this clone. V gene TRBV19 combines with J gene TRBJ1-2; D is uncertain. The V gene lost 2 bases and the J gene lost 6 bases, with 13 bases spanning the gap. The CDR3 loop spans 14 amino acids. Germline CDR1 LNHDA, CDR2 SQIVND (reference sequence). DNA for the CDR3: TGTGCCAGTAGTATAAAGGGCAGATTTGATGGCTACACCTTC. Amino acid sequence: CASSIKGRFDGYTF.

The chain is built from TRBV2 and TRBJ2-7; D remains unclear. Germline V gene lookup returns CDR1 SNHLY and CDR2 FYNNEI. The CDR3 consists of 12 residues. Trimming removed 2 bases at V and 5 bases at J, with 7 bases between. The CDR3 spells CASSELTDEQYF. For the CDR3, the DNA is TGTGCCAGCAGTGAATTAACTGACGAGCAGTACTTC.

The chain is built from TRBV7-3 and TRBJ1-4; tentatively, D is TRBD1 (6 bases). CDR1 SGHTA and CDR2 FQGTGA come from the germline V gene. Deletions cut 4 bases from V and 11 bases from J, with 32 bases between. The CDR3 loop spans 19 amino acids. The CDR3 sequence: CASSSRNLYTGLLTQKLFF. For the CDR3, the DNA is TGTGCCAGCAGCTCCCGAAACCTTTATACAGGGCTCCTCACCCAGAAACTGTTTTTT. Complete variable domain (other parts from reference TRBV7-3 and TRBJ1-4): GAGVSQTPSNKVTEKGKYVELRCDPISGHTALYWYRQSLGQGPEFLIYFQGTGAADDSGLPNDRFFAVRPEGSVSTLKIQRTERGDSAVYLCASSSRNLYTGLLTQKLFFGSGTQLSVL.

The chain couples TRBV7-2 to TRBJ1-6; a weak D match, TRBD1 (5 bases). The germline V gene encodes CDR1 SGHTA and CDR2 FQGNSA. With 2 bases removed from V and 10 bases from J, the gap between germline ends came to 15 bases. The CDR3 runs 15 residues. This CDR3 is CASSLQGRGGSPLHF. The CDR3 nucleotides read TGTGCCAGCAGCTTACAGGGACGGGGAGGGTCACCCCTCCACTTT.